Listed below are T cell receptor beta chains from one sample, sequenced in a study of blood T cell repertoires in COVID-19. Clones were sequenced by immunoSEQ multiplex PCR, and TCRdb holds only the in-frame ones, with some missing. The repertoire holds 200,000 to 250,000 clones, around 86% seen once, with roughly 4.1% in the top ten. Input material: peripheral blood. These receptors came from a man over 45 with acute or convalescent COVID-19. Both conserved end residues are part of each CDR3. The order of the fields is J gene, D gene, clone size, V gene, CDR3 protein, CDR3 DNA. A D gene is named only where the DNA matches it firmly. Clone size, where shown, is once, few, many, or a class for clones that have expanded.

j_gene: TRBJ1-2
d_gene: .
abundance: .
v_gene: TRBV27
CDR3aa: CASSLQGYGYTF
CDR3nt: TGTGCCAGCAGTTTGCAGGGCTATGGCTACACCTTC

j_gene: TRBJ1-2
d_gene: TRBD1
abundance: few
v_gene: TRBV5-1
CDR3aa: CASSVQGIDGYTF
CDR3nt: TGCGCCAGCAGCGTACAGGGGATCGATGGCTACACCTTC

j_gene: TRBJ2-1
d_gene: .
abundance: few
v_gene: TRBV18
CDR3aa: CASSPPTTNNEQFF
CDR3nt: TGTGCCAGCTCACCACCAACCACTAACAATGAGCAGTTCTTC

j_gene: TRBJ2-3
d_gene: .
abundance: .
v_gene: TRBV5-1
CDR3aa: CASSLVPGRGADTQYF
CDR3nt: TGCGCCAGCAGCTTGGTTCCGGGAAGAGGCGCAGATACGCAGTATTTT

j_gene: TRBJ1-6
d_gene: .
abundance: once
v_gene: TRBV19
CDR3aa: CASRPGVLSPLHF
CDR3nt: TGTGCCAGTAGACCAGGGGTGCTCTCACCCCTCCACTTT

j_gene: TRBJ2-3
d_gene: TRBD1
abundance: .
v_gene: TRBV10-3
CDR3aa: CAIGDRGPVTDTQYF
CDR3nt: TGTGCCATCGGGGACAGGGGGCCCGTCACAGATACGCAGTATTTT

j_gene: TRBJ1-1
d_gene: TRBD1
abundance: .
v_gene: TRBV27
CDR3aa: CASTPGQGASRGGNTEAFF
CDR3nt: TGTGCCAGCACCCCCGGACAGGGGGCATCTAGAGGTGGGAACACTGAAGCTTTCTTT

j_gene: TRBJ1-1
d_gene: TRBD1
abundance: .
v_gene: TRBV29-1
CDR3aa: CSVGQGANTEAFF
CDR3nt: TGCAGCGTAGGACAGGGGGCGAACACTGAAGCTTTCTTT

j_gene: TRBJ1-1
d_gene: TRBD1
abundance: .
v_gene: TRBV6-6
CDR3aa: CASSRYRGDTEAFF
CDR3nt: TGTGCCAGCAGCCGATACAGGGGGGATACTGAAGCTTTCTTT

j_gene: TRBJ2-7
d_gene: .
abundance: .
v_gene: TRBV6-5
CDR3aa: CASSYSPGLSYEQYF
CDR3nt: TGTGCCAGCAGTTACTCCCCAGGGCTCTCCTACGAGCAGTACTTC

j_gene: TRBJ1-5
d_gene: TRBD1
abundance: .
v_gene: TRBV19
CDR3aa: CATGQGAGQPQHF
CDR3nt: TGTGCCACCGGACAGGGGGCGGGTCAGCCCCAGCATTTT

j_gene: TRBJ1-6
d_gene: .
abundance: .
v_gene: TRBV18
CDR3aa: CASSPDSSYSPLHF
CDR3nt: TGTGCCAGCTCACCGGACAGTTCTTATTCACCCCTCCACTTT

j_gene: TRBJ2-7
d_gene: .
abundance: once
v_gene: TRBV6-5
CDR3aa: CASGEYPYEQYF
CDR3nt: TGTGCCAGCGGAGAGTATCCCTACGAGCAGTACTTC

j_gene: TRBJ1-1
d_gene: TRBD1
abundance: .
v_gene: TRBV6-4
CDR3aa: CASSRDRATEAFF
CDR3nt: TGTGCCAGCAGCAGGGACAGGGCCACTGAAGCTTTCTTT

j_gene: TRBJ1-1
d_gene: .
abundance: once
v_gene: TRBV27
CDR3aa: CASSLGLGNTEAFF
CDR3nt: TGTGCCAGCAGTTTGGGGCTTGGGAACACTGAAGCTTTCTTT

j_gene: TRBJ1-5
d_gene: TRBD1
abundance: once
v_gene: TRBV19
CDR3aa: CASSILGQNSNQPQHF
CDR3nt: TGTGCCAGTAGTATCCTGGGACAGAATAGCAATCAGCCCCAGCATTTT

j_gene: TRBJ1-1
d_gene: .
abundance: .
v_gene: TRBV6-5
CDR3aa: CASSPPDRTEAFF
CDR3nt: TGTGCCAGCAGTCCCCCCGATCGGACTGAAGCTTTCTTT

j_gene: TRBJ2-7
d_gene: TRBD1
abundance: .
v_gene: TRBV6-1
CDR3aa: CASSADRVGRGYEQYF
CDR3nt: TGTGCCAGCAGTGCGGACAGGGTGGGGCGCGGGTACGAGCAGTACTTC

j_gene: TRBJ1-4
d_gene: .
abundance: .
v_gene: TRBV11-3
CDR3aa: CAPRGFRNEKLFF
CDR3nt: TGTGCCCCGCGGGGGTTTAGGAATGAAAAACTGTTTTTT

j_gene: TRBJ1-1
d_gene: .
abundance: .
v_gene: TRBV18
CDR3aa: CASSNQESKNTEAFF
CDR3nt: TGTGCCAGCTCTAACCAAGAGTCCAAGAACACTGAAGCTTTCTTT

j_gene: TRBJ1-2
d_gene: TRBD1
abundance: .
v_gene: TRBV7-9
CDR3aa: CASSLVLGTADGYTF
CDR3nt: TGTGCCAGCAGCTTAGTTCTCGGGACAGCTGATGGCTACACCTTC

j_gene: TRBJ2-3
d_gene: .
abundance: .
v_gene: TRBV7-9
CDR3aa: CASSLAMTSSTDTQYF
CDR3nt: TGTGCCAGCAGCTTAGCGATGACATCTAGCACAGATACGCAGTATTTT

j_gene: TRBJ1-1
d_gene: .
abundance: .
v_gene: TRBV10-3
CDR3aa: CAISGETTNTEAFF
CDR3nt: TGTGCCATCAGTGGGGAGACCACGAACACTGAAGCTTTCTTT

j_gene: TRBJ1-4
d_gene: TRBD1
abundance: .
v_gene: TRBV19
CDR3aa: CASSIQGAGEKLFF
CDR3nt: TGTGCCAGTAGTATCCAGGGGGCTGGTGAAAAACTGTTTTTT

j_gene: TRBJ1-4
d_gene: TRBD1
abundance: .
v_gene: TRBV5-1
CDR3aa: CASSTGDRAYIEKLFF
CDR3nt: TGCGCCAGCAGCACCGGGGACAGGGCGTACATAGAAAAACTGTTTTTT

j_gene: TRBJ1-2
d_gene: TRBD1
abundance: .
v_gene: TRBV6-5
CDR3aa: CAAMSSWTGDNGHTF
CDR3nt: TGTGCCGCCATGTCCTCTTGGACAGGAGACAATGGCCACACCTTC

j_gene: TRBJ2-1
d_gene: .
abundance: .
v_gene: TRBV2
CDR3aa: CASRTGSSYNEQFF
CDR3nt: TGTGCCAGCAGAACCGGGAGCTCCTACAATGAGCAGTTCTTC

j_gene: TRBJ1-5
d_gene: .
abundance: .
v_gene: TRBV6-5
CDR3aa: CASSYGASSGQPQHF
CDR3nt: TGTGCCAGCAGTTACGGGGCGTCCAGCGGGCAGCCCCAGCATTTT

j_gene: TRBJ2-7
d_gene: TRBD2
abundance: .
v_gene: TRBV5-6
CDR3aa: CASSFGTSGTYEQYF
CDR3nt: TGTGCCAGCAGCTTCGGGACTAGCGGGACCTACGAGCAGTACTTC

j_gene: TRBJ1-2
d_gene: TRBD1
abundance: .
v_gene: TRBV6-1
CDR3aa: CASTEPGQGGYTF
CDR3nt: TGTGCCAGCACTGAACCGGGACAGGGAGGCTACACCTTC

j_gene: TRBJ1-4
d_gene: .
abundance: once
v_gene: TRBV4-1
CDR3aa: CASSPPRGATNEKLFF
CDR3nt: TGCGCCAGCAGCCCTCCTCGGGGGGCAACTAATGAAAAACTGTTTTTT

j_gene: TRBJ1-2
d_gene: TRBD1
abundance: .
v_gene: TRBV20-1
CDR3aa: CSASSPRTGRTPNYGYTF
CDR3nt: TGCAGTGCTAGTTCCCCGCGGACAGGGAGGACTCCTAACTATGGCTACACCTTC

j_gene: TRBJ2-7
d_gene: .
abundance: .
v_gene: TRBV25-1
CDR3aa: CASSDTNNYEQYF
CDR3nt: TGTGCCAGCAGTGACACCAACAACTACGAGCAGTACTTC

j_gene: TRBJ2-3
d_gene: TRBD2
abundance: .
v_gene: TRBV7-8
CDR3aa: CASSLRGTSRLGDTQYF
CDR3nt: TGTGCCAGCAGCTTAAGGGGGACTAGCAGACTGGGAGATACGCAGTATTTT

j_gene: TRBJ1-5
d_gene: .
abundance: .
v_gene: TRBV27
CDR3aa: CASSLRWSNQPQHF
CDR3nt: TGTGCCAGCAGTTTACGGTGGAGCAATCAGCCCCAGCATTTT

j_gene: TRBJ1-6
d_gene: .
abundance: .
v_gene: TRBV6-5
CDR3aa: CASSYAGSYNSPLHF
CDR3nt: TGTGCCAGCAGTTACGCAGGCTCCTATAATTCACCCCTCCACTTT

j_gene: TRBJ2-5
d_gene: TRBD2
abundance: .
v_gene: TRBV11-2
CDR3aa: CASSPPRNSGGGIETQYF
CDR3nt: TGTGCCAGCAGCCCCCCCCGGAATAGCGGGGGGGGAATAGAGACCCAGTACTTC

j_gene: TRBJ1-5
d_gene: TRBD1
abundance: .
v_gene: TRBV5-8
CDR3aa: CASSLDGTGSNQPQHF
CDR3nt: TGTGCCAGCAGCTTGGATGGGACAGGGAGTAATCAGCCCCAGCATTTT

j_gene: TRBJ1-1
d_gene: .
abundance: .
v_gene: TRBV2
CDR3aa: CASSDPSTEAFF
CDR3nt: TGTGCCAGCAGTGATCCCAGCACTGAAGCTTTCTTT

j_gene: TRBJ1-3
d_gene: .
abundance: .
v_gene: TRBV28
CDR3aa: CASSIGGVPSGNTIYF
CDR3nt: TGTGCCAGCAGTATCGGGGGGGTACCCTCTGGAAACACCATATATTTT

j_gene: TRBJ2-3
d_gene: TRBD2
abundance: .
v_gene: TRBV10-3
CDR3aa: CAISGRGTPATDTQYF
CDR3nt: TGTGCCATCAGTGGGCGGGGGACCCCTGCGACAGATACGCAGTATTTT

j_gene: TRBJ2-1
d_gene: TRBD2
abundance: .
v_gene: TRBV7-8
CDR3aa: CASSSQHGTNIPNEQFF
CDR3nt: TGTGCCAGCAGCTCGCAACACGGGACTAATATACCCAATGAGCAGTTCTTC

j_gene: TRBJ2-5
d_gene: TRBD2
abundance: .
v_gene: TRBV5-5
CDR3aa: CASSFAGRVYF
CDR3nt: TGTGCCAGCAGCTTCGCCGGGAGGGTCTACTTC

j_gene: TRBJ1-2
d_gene: TRBD1
abundance: .
v_gene: TRBV5-1
CDR3aa: CASSSGQGAYGYTF
CDR3nt: TGCGCCAGCAGCTCCGGACAGGGGGCGTATGGCTACACCTTC

j_gene: TRBJ1-1
d_gene: .
abundance: .
v_gene: TRBV7-9
CDR3aa: CASSLDSTEAFF
CDR3nt: TGTGCCAGCAGCCTAGACAGCACTGAAGCTTTCTTT

j_gene: TRBJ1-5
d_gene: .
abundance: .
v_gene: TRBV27
CDR3aa: CASSPQANSNQPQHF
CDR3nt: TGTGCCAGCAGTCCACAGGCGAATAGCAATCAGCCCCAGCATTTT

j_gene: TRBJ2-3
d_gene: TRBD1
abundance: .
v_gene: TRBV6-5
CDR3aa: CASSWTGSGTDTQYF
CDR3nt: TGTGCCAGCAGTTGGACAGGGTCTGGCACAGATACGCAGTATTTT

j_gene: TRBJ1-1
d_gene: .
abundance: .
v_gene: TRBV4-1
CDR3aa: CASSQGPTGNTEAFF
CDR3nt: TGCGCCAGCAGCCAAGGCCCTACAGGGAACACTGAAGCTTTCTTT

j_gene: TRBJ1-5
d_gene: .
abundance: .
v_gene: TRBV6-5
CDR3aa: CASQPGYSNQPQHF
CDR3nt: TGTGCCAGCCAACCCGGGTATAGCAATCAGCCCCAGCATTTT